The clone carrying this T cell receptor (beta chain) has a count of ten or more. Each cDNA molecule carried a unique molecular identifier. MiXCR was run by TCRdb on the 5' RACE reads, yielding one entry per CDR3 protein. The repertoire holds around 60,000 distinct CDR3 sequences, with about 13% as singletons. This record belongs to a study of early T cells in non-severe SARS-CoV-2 infection. Germline V gives CDR1 LNHDA, CDR2 SQIVND (reference sequence). V lost 0 bases, J lost 3 bases, and 1 base stayed unmatched. The CDR3 totals 15 residues. The chain carries TRBV19 and TRBJ1-4; TRBD1 matches 7 bases. The sequencing sample was made of whole blood. The sequence was obtained from an adult who was a healthcare worker with PCR-confirmed SARS-CoV-2 infection or an uninfected control (not recorded which). CDR3 amino acids: CASSIDTGANEKLFF. In DNA, the CDR3 is TGTGCCAGTAGTATAGATACAGGGGCTAATGAAAAACTGTTTTTT.